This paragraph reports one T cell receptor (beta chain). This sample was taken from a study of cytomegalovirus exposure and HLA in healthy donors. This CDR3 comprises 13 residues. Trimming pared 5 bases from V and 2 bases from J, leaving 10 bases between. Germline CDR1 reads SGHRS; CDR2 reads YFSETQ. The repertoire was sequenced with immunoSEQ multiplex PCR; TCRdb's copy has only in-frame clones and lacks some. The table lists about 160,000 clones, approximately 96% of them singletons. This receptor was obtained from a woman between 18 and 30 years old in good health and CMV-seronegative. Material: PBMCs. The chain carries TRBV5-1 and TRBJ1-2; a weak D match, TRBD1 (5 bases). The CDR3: CASRAGGNYGYTF. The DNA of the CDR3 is TGCGCCAGCAGGGCCGGGGGGAACTATGGCTACACCTTC.